This TCR beta chain was identified in a study of cytomegalovirus exposure and HLA in healthy donors. Study at large: The Caucasian-associated ancestry cluster contained about 80% of the 300 to 400 genotyped donors.

The CDR3 covers 12 residues. Germline V gives CDR1 MNHEY, CDR2 SVGAGI. A note on this clone: No antigen is known for it. The junction differs from germline at one of its ends, possibly a read error.

Overall study results and limits: An assumption of roughly uniform sequencing depth across donors underlay the presence/absence analyses. Per published reports, the classifier diagnosed cytomegalovirus status with high specificity and sensitivity. Cytomegalovirus association was listed for approximately 160 TCR beta chains.

Use of 60 Vbeta and 13 Jbeta primers characterized the PCR. Here immunoSEQ multiplex PCR was the method, and the copy in TCRdb shows in-frame clones only, minus some. This table has about 200,000 clones, around 82% appearing once. Material for sequencing was PBMCs. The receptor's source is a woman between 25 and 40 years old in good health and CMV-seronegative. This chain links TRBV6-5 with TRBJ1-5; D possibly corresponds to TRBD1 (6 bases). The CDR3, as DNA: TGTGCCAGCAAGAGGGGGAATCAGCCCCAGAATTTT. Translating gives CASKRGNQPQNF.